This T cell receptor (beta chain) is from a study of T cell responses to AZD1222 COVID-19 vaccine. A word on this clone: Its specificity is not known.

TCRdb's copy holds only in-frame clones and misses some; the assay was immunoSEQ multiplex PCR. The table includes about 140,000 clones, about 93% detected once. Study-wide results and limits: Within unmutated variant regions lay the reported targets of nearly half of spike-specific TCRs. Donors in the cohort were predominantly white British and more often female, and clonal diversity was possibly underestimated.

CDR1 is MDHEN and CDR2 is SYDVKM in the germline V gene. The CDR3 runs 15 residues. Trimming stripped 5 bases from V and 3 bases from J, with 14 bases between. The sample here was peripheral blood, taken 28 days after the second AZD1222 dose. The receptor was derived from an adult who received the AZD1222 COVID-19 vaccine. The genes are TRBV28 and TRBJ1-3; tentatively, D is TRBD1 (6 bases). CDR3 nucleotides: TGTGCCAGCAGTGGGGGGGACACCTTTGGAAACACCATATATTTT. Amino acids: CASSGGDTFGNTIYF.